The present T cell receptor beta chain was sequenced within a study of blood T cell repertoires in COVID-19. Study details: Some COVID-19 samples were acute and others convalescent; all came from the United States, Italy and Spain.

There are 12 residues in the CDR3. The V end lost 5 bases, the J end lost 0 bases, and 5 bases lay between the germline ends. CDR1 and CDR2 (germline): SGHAT, FQDESV (reference sequence). The data were produced by immunoSEQ multiplex PCR, yet TCRdb's version contains in-frame clones alone and is incomplete. The table lists about 72,000 clones, roughly 83% of them singletons. Sequenced input: peripheral blood. This receptor was identified in a woman aged 80 or over with acute or convalescent COVID-19. The chain is built from TRBV11-1 and TRBJ2-7; D is undetermined. The CDR3 sequence is CASSRVSYEQYF. The CDR3 bases are TGTGCCAGCAGCCGAGTCTCCTACGAGCAGTACTTC. Drawing the rest from reference TRBV11-1 and TRBJ2-7, the complete variable domain is EAEVAQSPRYKITEKSQAVAFWCDPISGHATLYWYRQILGQGPELLVQFQDESVVDDSQLPKDRFSAERLKGVDSTLKIQPAELGDSAMYLCASSRVSYEQYFGPGTRLTVT.